Following are 13 T cell receptor beta chains from one sample sequenced in a study of cytomegalovirus exposure and HLA in healthy donors. Researchers ran the PCR with 60 Vbeta and 13 Jbeta primers. Measured with immunoSEQ multiplex PCR; TCRdb has only the in-frame clones, and not every one. The table lists 100,000 to 150,000 clones, 80% of them singletons. The sequencing input was PBMCs. The receptors come from a woman aged 40-49 years in good health and CMV-seronegative.

This clone was observed a handful of times. The chain couples TRBV4-1 to TRBJ1-1; the D is unclear. The CDR3 spans 14 residues. Germline-derived CDR1 and CDR2 are MGHRA and YSYEKL. The V end lost 0 bases, the J end lost 3 bases, and 8 bases lay between the germline ends. This CDR3 is CASSQDAGYTEAFF. The CDR3 bases are TGCGCCAGCAGCCAAGATGCGGGGTACACTGAAGCTTTCTTT.

This chain links TRBV4-1 with TRBJ1-1; TRBD1 might be the D (5 bases). Germline CDR1 reads MGHRA; CDR2 reads YSYEKL. The CDR3 spans 15 residues. V lost 2 bases and J 0 bases, leaving 10 bases between the germline ends. This chain's CDR3 is CASSQQGGMNTEAFF. CDR3 sequence (DNA): TGCGCCAGCAGCCAACAGGGAGGGATGAACACTGAAGCTTTCTTT.

The chain carries TRBV29-1 and TRBJ2-2, with 9 bases lining up with TRBD2. Germline CDR1 and CDR2: SQVTM and ANQGSEA. The CDR3 contains 14 residues. J was trimmed by 5 bases and V by 8 bases; bases with no gene match: 9. CDR3 sequence: CSYLAGTGTGELFF. The CDR3 nucleotides are TGCAGCTACCTAGCGGGAACTGGGACCGGGGAGCTGTTTTTT.

The chain joins TRBV6-1 to TRBJ2-6; D gene unclear. Germline CDR1 and CDR2: MNHNS and SASEGT. Trimming took 8 bases from V and 2 from J, leaving 10 bases between them. This CDR3 spans 14 amino acids. This CDR3 is CASLTQAGANVLTF. In DNA, the CDR3 is TGTGCCAGCCTGACCCAGGCTGGGGCCAACGTCCTGACTTTC.

This chain joins TRBV10-3 and TRBJ2-2, with TRBD2 identical over 9 bases. Germline V lookup: CDR1 ENHRY, CDR2 SYGVKD. Trimming cost V 7 bases and J 5 bases; bases outside gene matches: 5. This CDR3 contains 14 residues. The DNA for the CDR3 is TGTGCCATCAACGGCGGGAGGGGTACCGGGGAGCTGTTTTTT. Translated, it gives CAINGGRGTGELFF.

The chain uses TRBV2 and TRBJ1-2; 7 bases line up with TRBD1. Germline V CDR1 and CDR2: SNHLY, FYNNEI. CDR3 length: 13 amino acids. The V gene end was trimmed by 6 bases and the J gene end by 8 bases; junction bases not matched to a gene: 9. Here the CDR3 DNA reads TGTGCCAGCAGCCCGACAGGGACTGGCGGCTACACCTTC. It encodes CASSPTGTGGYTF. Variable domain in full (rest from reference TRBV2 and TRBJ1-2): EPEVTQTPSHQVTQMGQEVILRCVPISNHLYFYWYRQILGQKVEFLVSFYNNEISEKSEIFDDQFSVERPDGSNFTLKIRSTKLEDSAMYFCASSPTGTGGYTFGSGTRLTVV.

This chain links TRBV5-1 with TRBJ2-5, with TRBD2 matching 9 bases. The CDR3 has 17 amino acids. V was clipped by 0 bases and J by 5 bases; unmatched bases: 11. CDR1 is SGHRS, CDR2 YFSETQ, per germline. This CDR3 reads CASSLEPAGGTHETQYF. The DNA of the CDR3 is TGCGCCAGCAGCTTGGAACCAGCGGGAGGAACCCATGAGACCCAGTACTTC.

The V gene is TRBV15, the J gene TRBJ1-2, with TRBD1 identical over 9 bases. Germline V gene data show CDR1 as LNHNV and CDR2 as YYDKDF (reference sequence). V dropped 5 bases and J dropped 2; count of bases not matched to a gene: 6. The CDR3 consists of 15 residues. As DNA, the CDR3 is TGTGCCACCAGCGGAAACAGGGGGCTGAACTATGGCTACACCTTC. This gives the protein CATSGNRGLNYGYTF.

The V gene is TRBV10-3, the J gene TRBJ2-5; 11 nucleotides line up with TRBD1. Germline V gene sequence: CDR1 ENHRY, CDR2 SYGVKD. The CDR3 loop spans 16 amino acids. Trimming cost V 0 bases and J 1 base; bases outside gene matches: 1. The CDR3: CAISESGTGGQETQYF. The CDR3 nucleotides read TGTGCCATCAGTGAGTCGGGGACAGGGGGCCAAGAGACCCAGTACTTC.

This clone showed up just a few times. This chain uses TRBV7-9 with TRBJ2-1; 9 bases fit TRBD2. The CDR3 loop spans 15 amino acids. Germline V CDR1 and CDR2: SEHNR, FQNEAQ (reference sequence). With V trimmed by 3 bases and J by 4 bases, 4 bases remained unmatched. The CDR3 nucleotides are TGTGCCAGCAGCTTCATAGCGGGAGCGTACAATGAGCAGTTCTTC. Its translation: CASSFIAGAYNEQFF. The full variable domain, in which reference TRBV7-9 and TRBJ2-1 provide the parts outside the CDR3, is DTGVSQNPRHKITKRGQNVTFRCDPISEHNRLYWYRQTLGQGPEFLTYFQNEAQLEKSRLLSDRFSAERPKGSFSTLEIQRTEQGDSAMYLCASSFIAGAYNEQFFGPGTRLTVL.

The rearrangement joins TRBV9 to TRBJ2-3; D not certain. Deletions cut 0 bases from V and 0 bases from J, with 8 bases between. Germline V gene data show CDR1 as SGDLS and CDR2 as YYNGEE. There are 15 residues in the CDR3. CDR3 loop: CASSVAVTSTDTQYF. CDR3 coding DNA: TGTGCCAGCAGCGTAGCGGTAACTAGCACAGATACGCAGTATTTT. Filled out from reference TRBV9 and TRBJ2-3, the complete variable domain reads DSGVTQTPKHLITATGQRVTLRCSPRSGDLSVYWYQQSLDQGLQFLIQYYNGEERAKGNILERFSAQQFPDLHSELNLSSLELGDSALYFCASSVAVTSTDTQYFGPGTRLTVL.

The rearrangement joins TRBV7-8 to TRBJ1-2, with 8 positions matching TRBD1. The CDR3 is 15 residues long. V lost 5 bases to trimming and J lost 8 bases; unmatched junction nucleotides: 13. Germline lookup yields CDR1 SGHVS and CDR2 FQNEAQ. As DNA, the CDR3 is TGTGCCAGCAGCCCCGTTGGCGGACAGGGTGGGGGCTACACCTTC. It is translated as CASSPVGGQGGGYTF.

The chain employs TRBV5-4 and TRBJ2-5, with 8 positions matching TRBD1. V trimming: 5 bases; J trimming: 2 bases; junction bases outside the gene matches: 5. The CDR3 is 14 residues long. The germline V gene encodes CDR1 SGHNT and CDR2 YYREEE (reference sequence). Written as DNA, the CDR3 is TGTGCCAGCAGTTGGGGACAGGCGCAAGAGACCCAGTACTTC. It codes for CASSWGQAQETQYF.